This T cell receptor beta chain was recorded in a study of T cell repertoires in cytomegalovirus infection. Study as a whole: Both a matching HLA type and CMV infection were indicated by public TCR beta signatures. Overall study results and limits: There were carriers of CMV plus the relevant HLA, and cumulative public TCR beta family frequency identified them.

The V gene lost 4 bases and the J gene lost 10 bases, with 14 bases spanning the gap. The CDR3 runs 13 residues. Per germline, CDR1 SGHTA and CDR2 FQGTGA. In this sample, this clonotype turned up many times. What it binds is not known. A single record per CDR3 protein comes from TCRdb applying MiXCR to the reads. Of about 230,000 distinct CDR3 sequences detected, 22% appear once; the ten largest clones hold about 20%. The sequenced material came from CD8+ T cells from PBMCs. This receptor was identified in a human donor in good health (CMV status not recorded). Some clones in this sample may be carry-over from other donors' samples. The V call is TRBV7-3, the J call TRBJ2-1; D is possibly TRBD1 (5 bases). CDR3: CASSSPPGPEQFF. CDR3 DNA: TGTGCCAGCAGCTCCCCCCCAGGGCCGGAGCAGTTCTTC. Combining the CDR3 with reference TRBV7-3 and TRBJ2-1 gives the whole variable domain GAGVSQTPSNKVTEKGKYVELRCDPISGHTALYWYRQSLGQGPEFLIYFQGTGAADDSGLPNDRFFAVRPEGSVSTLKIQRTERGDSAVYLCASSSPPGPEQFFGPGTRLTVL.